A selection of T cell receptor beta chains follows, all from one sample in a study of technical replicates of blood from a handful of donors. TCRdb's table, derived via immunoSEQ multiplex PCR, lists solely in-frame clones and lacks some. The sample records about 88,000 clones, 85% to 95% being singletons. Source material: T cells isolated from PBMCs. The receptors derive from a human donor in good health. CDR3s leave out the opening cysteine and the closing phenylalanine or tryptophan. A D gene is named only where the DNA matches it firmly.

CDR3: ASSRTGQGVEAF; J: TRBJ1-1; V: TRBV28; D: TRBD1
CDR3: ASGPGQGLSES; J: TRBJ1-2; V: TRBV27; D: TRBD1
CDR3: ASSVQASYEQY; J: TRBJ2-7; V: TRBV19; D: .
CDR3: ASDAGTSIYEQY; J: TRBJ2-7; V: TRBV28; D: .
CDR3: ASTLEAENTEAF; J: TRBJ1-1; V: TRBV2; D: .
CDR3: ASSLGGLAGDEQF; J: TRBJ2-1; V: TRBV28; D: TRBD2
CDR3: ASSVGLGTRSYNEQF; J: TRBJ2-1; V: TRBV9; D: TRBD2
CDR3: ASSLQTSSYNSPLH; J: TRBJ1-6; V: TRBV4-1; D: .
CDR3: ASSLGLGYGYT; J: TRBJ1-2; V: TRBV7-9; D: .
CDR3: ASTPQGGTGWTDTQY; J: TRBJ2-3; V: TRBV28; D: TRBD1
CDR3: ASSARRMSNQPQH; J: TRBJ1-5; V: TRBV7-8; D: .
CDR3: ASSQRRGKIMGTEAF; J: TRBJ1-1; V: TRBV4-2; D: .
CDR3: ASSLDRVYGYT; J: TRBJ1-2; V: TRBV7-2; D: TRBD1